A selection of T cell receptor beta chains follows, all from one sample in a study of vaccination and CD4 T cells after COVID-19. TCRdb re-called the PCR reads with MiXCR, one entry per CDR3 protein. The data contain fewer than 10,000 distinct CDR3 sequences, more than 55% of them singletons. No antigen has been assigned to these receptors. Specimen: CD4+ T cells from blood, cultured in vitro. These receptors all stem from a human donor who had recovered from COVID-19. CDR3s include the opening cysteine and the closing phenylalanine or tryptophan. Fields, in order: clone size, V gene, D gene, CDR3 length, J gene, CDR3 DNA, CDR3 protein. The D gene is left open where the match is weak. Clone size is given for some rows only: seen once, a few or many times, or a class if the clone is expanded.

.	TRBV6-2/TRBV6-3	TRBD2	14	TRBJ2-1	TGTGCCAGCAGCCAAGGACTAGCGGGAGGTGAGCAGTTCTTC	CASSQGLAGGEQFF
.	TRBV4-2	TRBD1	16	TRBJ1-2	TGTGCCAGCAGCCAAATGGGCAGGGGGGATTCATATGGCTACACCTTC	CASSQMGRGDSYGYTF
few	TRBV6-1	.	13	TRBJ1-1	TGTGCCAGCCACAGGGCTCTGAACACTGAAGCTTTCTTT	CASHRALNTEAFF
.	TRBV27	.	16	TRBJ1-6	TGTGCCAGCAGTTTTCCAAAGACCGCCTATAATTCACCCCTCCACTTT	CASSFPKTAYNSPLHF
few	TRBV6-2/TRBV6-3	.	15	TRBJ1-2	TGTGCCAGCACTAGCAACCGGGACAACATCTATGGCTACACCTTC	CASTSNRDNIYGYTF
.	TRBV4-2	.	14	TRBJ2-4	TGTGCCAGCAGCCAAGCAGGGGATCAAAACATTCAGTACTTC	CASSQAGDQNIQYF
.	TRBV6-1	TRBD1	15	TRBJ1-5	TGTGCCAGCAGTAACACAGGGGGCGGCAATCAGCCCCAGCATTTT	CASSNTGGGNQPQHF
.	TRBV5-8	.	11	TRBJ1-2	TGTGCCAGCGGACGGAACTATGGCTACACCTTC	CASGRNYGYTF
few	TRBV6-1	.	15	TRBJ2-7	TGTGCCAGCAGTACCTCCGGGACACCCGCCTACGAGCAGTACTTC	CASSTSGTPAYEQYF
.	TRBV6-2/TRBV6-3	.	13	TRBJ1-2	TGTGCCAGCAGCAACGGACAGAACTATGGCTACACCTTC	CASSNGQNYGYTF
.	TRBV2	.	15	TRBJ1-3	TGTGCCAGCAGGGCAGACAGGCCCTCTGGAAACACCATATATTTT	CASRADRPSGNTIYF
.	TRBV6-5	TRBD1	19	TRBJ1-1	TGTGCCAGCAGTTACTCGGGACAGGGGGCGCAAGGTGTCGTCACTGAAGCTTTCTTT	CASSYSGQGAQGVVTEAFF
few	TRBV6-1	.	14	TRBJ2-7	TGTGCCAGCAGGGGGGGGGACATCTCCTACGAGCAGTACTTC	CASRGGDISYEQYF
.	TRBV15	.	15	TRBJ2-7	TGTGCCACCAGCAGAGATGAGTCGACCACCTACGAGCAGTACTTC	CATSRDESTTYEQYF
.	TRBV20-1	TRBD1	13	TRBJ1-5	TGCAGTGCTAGAGGAGGGGGCGGTCAGCCCCAGCATTTT	CSARGGGGQPQHF
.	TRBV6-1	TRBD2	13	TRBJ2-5	TGTGCCAGCAGTCCCCTGCGGGAGCGGTCCCAGTACTTC	CASSPLRERSQYF
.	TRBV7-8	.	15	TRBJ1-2	TGTGCCAGCAGTCAAACCTCCGGGGCCTACTATGGCTACACCTTC	CASSQTSGAYYGYTF
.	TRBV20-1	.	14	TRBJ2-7	TGCAGTGCTACCCACCGGGGGATATCCTACGAGCAGTACTTC	CSATHRGISYEQYF
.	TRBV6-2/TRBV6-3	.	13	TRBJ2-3	TGTGCCAGCACACCACACAGGGAAGATACGCAGTATTTT	CASTPHREDTQYF
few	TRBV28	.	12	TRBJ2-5	TGTACCACAGGGACACCTCAAGAGACCCAGTACTTC	CTTGTPQETQYF
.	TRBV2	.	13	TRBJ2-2	TGTGCCACCAGACAGGCTTTGACCGGGGAGCTGTTTTTT	CATRQALTGELFF
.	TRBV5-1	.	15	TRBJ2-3	TGCGCCAGCACCCTTGGGGGCGGGAGTGGCGATACGCAGTATTTT	CASTLGGGSGDTQYF
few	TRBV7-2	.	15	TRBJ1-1	TGTGCCAGCAGCCCCCAGGCCGGGTTTAACACTGAAGCTTTCTTT	CASSPQAGFNTEAFF
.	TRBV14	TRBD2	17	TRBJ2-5	TGTGCCAGCAGCCTGTGGACTAGCGGGACCACTCAAGAGACCCAGTACTTC	CASSLWTSGTTQETQYF
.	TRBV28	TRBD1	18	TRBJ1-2	TGTGCCAGCAGTGCTCGGGGACAGGGTAGTCGGCGGCCCTATGGCTACACCTTC	CASSARGQGSRRPYGYTF
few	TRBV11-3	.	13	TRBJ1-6	TGTGCCAGCAGCGTTGACAATAATTCACCCCTCCACTTT	CASSVDNNSPLHF
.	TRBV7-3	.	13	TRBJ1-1	TGTGCCAGCAGCTTTCGAGGGAGCGGTGAAGCTTTCTTT	CASSFRGSGEAFF
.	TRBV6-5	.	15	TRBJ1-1	TGTGCCAGCAGTTACTCGAGCAGTCTAATCACTGAAGCTTTCTTT	CASSYSSSLITEAFF
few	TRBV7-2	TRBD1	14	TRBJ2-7	TGTGCCAGCAGCCCCCGGACAGGGGCCTACGAGCAGTACTTC	CASSPRTGAYEQYF
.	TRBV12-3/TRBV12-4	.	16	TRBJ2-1	TGTGCCAGCAGATCGCTGGAGGGCCCATCCTACAATGAGCAGTTCTTC	CASRSLEGPSYNEQFF
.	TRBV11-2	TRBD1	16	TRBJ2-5	TGTGCCAGCAGCTTCCGAGGACAGGGGGCGGGAGAGACCCAGTACTTC	CASSFRGQGAGETQYF
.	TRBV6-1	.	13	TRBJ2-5	TGTGCCAGCAGTCGACGGTTCCAAGAGACCCAGTACTTC	CASSRRFQETQYF
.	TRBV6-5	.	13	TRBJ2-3	TGTGCCAGCAGTTGGGCTAACACAGATACGCAGTATTTT	CASSWANTDTQYF
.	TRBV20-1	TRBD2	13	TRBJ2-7	TGCAGTGCTAGAGACCCGGGAGGGTACGAGCAGTACTTC	CSARDPGGYEQYF
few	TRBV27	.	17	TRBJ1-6	TGTGCCAGCAGTTTCCGGGGAGTTAGCTCCTATAATTCACCCCTCCACTTT	CASSFRGVSSYNSPLHF
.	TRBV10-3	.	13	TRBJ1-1	TGTGCCTATAAGGAGGATCTGAACACTGAAGCTTTCTTT	CAYKEDLNTEAFF
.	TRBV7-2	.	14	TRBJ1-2	TGTGCCAGCAGCTTAGTGGGGGAGGGGGTTGGCTACACCTTC	CASSLVGEGVGYTF
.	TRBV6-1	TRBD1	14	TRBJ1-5	TGTGCCAGCAGTGAGAGACAGGGAGGTCAGCCCCAGCATTTT	CASSERQGGQPQHF
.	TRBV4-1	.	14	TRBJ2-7	TGCGCCAGCAGCCGGGTCGGGGGAGTATACGAGCAGTACTTC	CASSRVGGVYEQYF
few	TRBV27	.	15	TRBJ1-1	TGTGCCAGCAGCCGAAACTTACAGGGGAACACTGAAGCTTTCTTT	CASSRNLQGNTEAFF
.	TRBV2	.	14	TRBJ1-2	TGTGCCAGCAGCGGCTTACAGGGTAACTATGGCTACACCTTC	CASSGLQGNYGYTF
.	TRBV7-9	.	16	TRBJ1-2	TGTGCCAGCAGCTTACCGGCTCCGGACACTAACTATGGCTACACCTTC	CASSLPAPDTNYGYTF
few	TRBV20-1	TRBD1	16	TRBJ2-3	TGCAGTGCTAGAGATATGAGGACAGGTAGCACAGATACGCAGTATTTT	CSARDMRTGSTDTQYF
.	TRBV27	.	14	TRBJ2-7	TGTGCCAGCAGTTTAGGGCTTTGGGAGCAGGGACTCTACTTC	CASSLGLWEQGLYF
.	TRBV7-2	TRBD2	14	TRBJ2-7	TGTGCCAGCAGCCCTCTAGCGGGGGAGTACGAGCAGTACTTC	CASSPLAGEYEQYF